This TCR beta chain is drawn from a study of vaccination effects on CD4 cells after COVID-19. Overall study results and limits: Researchers reported few convalescent patients and no early post-infection timepoints in the study.

Remarks on this clone: Its antigen is not known.

The assay was immunoSEQ multiplex PCR, and TCRdb's table has in-frame clones only and misses some. The sample records over 25,000 clones, almost 75% being singletons. V shed 4 bases and J shed 3 bases, with 12 bases lying between them. Germline CDR1 and CDR2: MNHEY and SVGAGI. This CDR3 contains 14 residues. Before any sequencing was done, the ViraFEST assay used viral peptide pools to expand antigen-specific CD4+ T cells. Culturing for nine to ten days preceded CD4+ T cell isolation. Each participant received a vaccine that was either BNT162b2 or mRNA-1273, given as two doses. Culturing of some 2 million PBMC per well took place with around 9.6 IU/ml IL-2 and around 10 ug/ml peptides.

This clonotype was sampled from a human donor who received a COVID-19 vaccine. The material sequenced was CD4+ T cells from PBMCs cultured with HCoV-229E spike peptides, taken after COVID-19 vaccination. J is TRBJ2-5 and V is TRBV6-5, with unresolved D. The DNA for the CDR3 is TGTGCCAGCAGTTCCTCATCGGTTAAAGAGACCCAGTACTTC. The encoded protein is CASSSSSVKETQYF.